The sample holds many counts of the clone carrying this T cell receptor (beta chain). Its antigen is not known. The entry originates in a study of regulatory T cells in long-lasting Graves disease. Whole-study results and caveats: Graves' patients with persistent disease showed TCR diversity lower than patients newly diagnosed. TRBV28 was favored in persistent disease, as were TRBJ1-2 and TRBJ2-5. Comparison showed that persistent patients shared more public clonotypes (roughly 2,700) than new patients (about 970).

TCR beta libraries were built with iRepertoire HTBI primers and Arm-PCR of CDR3 regions. TCRdb reanalysed the multiplex PCR reads using MiXCR and keeps one entry per CDR3 protein. Among around 500,000 distinct CDR3 sequences, approximately 16% were seen once, and the ten largest hold 20% to 25%. Sample time point: newly diagnosed GD, antithyroid drugs for less than 3 months. Researchers made the TCR library from RNA that was extracted from PBMCs. The CDR3 length is 13 residues. Germline V gene sequence: CDR1 MNHEY, CDR2 SMNVEV (reference sequence). The V and J ends lost 4 bases and 7 bases respectively, with 11 bases between them. Another study also made use of these data, one on T cells in Graves' hyperthyroidism and ophthalmopathy. That source reports: Researchers found most expanded thyroid clonotypes above 0.001 in blood as well.

The sample here was peripheral blood mononuclear cells (PBMCs), taken at new diagnosis, from a patient treated with antithyroid drugs. This chain uses TRBV27 with TRBJ2-1, with D maybe TRBD2 (6 bases). The TCR originated in a woman aged 35-65 years with Graves disease. CDR3 nucleotides: TGTGCCAGCAGTTCCCCGGGGGATAATGAGCAGTTCTTC. Encoded protein: CASSSPGDNEQFF.